This TCR beta chain came from a study of cytomegalovirus exposure and HLA in healthy donors. Study-wide findings and caveats: A later analysis reported that several of the most significant clusters appeared to be linked to common viral pathogens, among them Epstein-Barr virus.

All the people who gave samples were healthy bone marrow donors. The donors, nominally healthy at sampling, likely had unrecorded immune exposures. 60 Vbeta and 13 Jbeta primers were used in PCR. Clones were read by immunoSEQ multiplex PCR, and TCRdb kept only the in-frame ones, dropping some. Seen here are 150,000 to 170,000 clones, more than 75% observed once, and the top ten hold around 7.2%. CDR3 length equals 14 residues. V shed 4 bases, J shed 2 bases, and the junction held 6 bases outside the gene matches. Per germline, CDR1 SGHRS and CDR2 YFSETQ. Points on this clone: The antigen remains undetermined.

Sequencing input: PBMCs. The rearrangement links TRBV5-1 to TRBJ2-7, with 7 nucleotides matching TRBD2. The source of this sequence is a man aged 25 to 40 in good health and CMV-seropositive. CDR3 sequence reads: CASSPGTNAYEQYF. CDR3 in DNA: TGCGCCAGCAGCCCCGGGACTAATGCCTACGAGCAGTACTTC. Based on the CDR3 plus reference TRBV5-1 and TRBJ2-7, the full variable domain is KAGVTQTPRYLIKTRGQQVTLSCSPISGHRSVSWYQQTPGQGLQFLFEYFSETQRNKGNFPGRFSGRQFSNSRSEMNVSTLELGDSALYLCASSPGTNAYEQYFGPGTRLTVT.